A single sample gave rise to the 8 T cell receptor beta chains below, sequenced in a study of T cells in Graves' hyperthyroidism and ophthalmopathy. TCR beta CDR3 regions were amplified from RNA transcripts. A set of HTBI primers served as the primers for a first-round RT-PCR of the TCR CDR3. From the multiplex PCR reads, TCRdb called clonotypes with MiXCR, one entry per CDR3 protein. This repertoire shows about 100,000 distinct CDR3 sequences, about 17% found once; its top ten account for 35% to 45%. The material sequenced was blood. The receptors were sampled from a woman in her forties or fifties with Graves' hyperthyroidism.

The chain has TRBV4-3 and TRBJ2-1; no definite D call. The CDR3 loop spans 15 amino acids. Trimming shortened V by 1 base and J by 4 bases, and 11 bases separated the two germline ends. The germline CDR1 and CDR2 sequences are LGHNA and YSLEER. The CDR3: CASSQGTSPYNEQFF. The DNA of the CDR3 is TGCGCCAGCAGCCAAGGTACAAGTCCTTACAATGAGCAGTTCTTC.

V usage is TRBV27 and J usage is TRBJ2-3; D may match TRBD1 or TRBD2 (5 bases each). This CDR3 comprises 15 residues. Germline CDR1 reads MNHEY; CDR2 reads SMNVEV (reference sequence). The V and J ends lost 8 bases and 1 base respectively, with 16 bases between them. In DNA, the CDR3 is TGTGCCAGCCGCTCCGGGACGGTCGGCACAGATACGCAGTATTTT. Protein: CASRSGTVGTDTQYF.

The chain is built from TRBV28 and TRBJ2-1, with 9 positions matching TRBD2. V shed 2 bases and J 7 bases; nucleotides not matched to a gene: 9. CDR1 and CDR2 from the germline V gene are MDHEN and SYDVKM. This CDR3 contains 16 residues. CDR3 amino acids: CASSLMVAGDDNEQFF. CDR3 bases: TGTGCCAGCAGTTTAATGGTAGCGGGAGACGATAATGAGCAGTTCTTC.

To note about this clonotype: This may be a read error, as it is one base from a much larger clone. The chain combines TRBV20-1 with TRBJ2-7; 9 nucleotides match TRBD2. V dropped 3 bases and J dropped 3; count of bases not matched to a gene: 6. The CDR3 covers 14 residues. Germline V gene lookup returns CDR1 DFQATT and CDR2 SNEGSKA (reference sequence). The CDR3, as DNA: TGCAGTGCTAGCGGCGGGAGGGAATACTACGAGCAGTACGTC. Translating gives CSASGGREYYEQYV.

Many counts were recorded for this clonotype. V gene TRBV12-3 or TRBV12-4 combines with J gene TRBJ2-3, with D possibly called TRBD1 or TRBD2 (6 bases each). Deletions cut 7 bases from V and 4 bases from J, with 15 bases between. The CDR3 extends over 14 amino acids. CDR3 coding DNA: TGTGCCAGCACCCAGAGGGGGGAGGCAGATACGCAGTATTTT. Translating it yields CASTQRGEADTQYF.

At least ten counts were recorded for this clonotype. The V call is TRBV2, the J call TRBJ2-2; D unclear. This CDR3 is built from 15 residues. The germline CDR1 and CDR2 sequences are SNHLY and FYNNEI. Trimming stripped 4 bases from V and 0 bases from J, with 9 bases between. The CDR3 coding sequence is TGTGCCAGCAGTGCCACGACTTCGAACACCGGGGAGCTGTTTTTT. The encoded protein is CASSATTSNTGELFF.

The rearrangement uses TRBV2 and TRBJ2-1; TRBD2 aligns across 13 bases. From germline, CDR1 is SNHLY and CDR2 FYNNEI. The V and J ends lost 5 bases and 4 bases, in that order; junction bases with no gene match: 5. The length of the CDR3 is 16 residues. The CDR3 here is CASSTPGLAGYNEQFF. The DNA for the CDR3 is TGTGCCAGCAGTACCCCGGGACTAGCGGGGTACAATGAGCAGTTCTTC. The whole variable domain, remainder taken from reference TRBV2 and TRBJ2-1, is EPEVTQTPSHQVTQMGQEVILRCVPISNHLYFYWYRQILGQKVEFLVSFYNNEISEKSEIFDDQFSVERPDGSNFTLKIRSTKLEDSAMYFCASSTPGLAGYNEQFFGPGTRLTVL.

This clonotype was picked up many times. The DNA for the CDR3 is TGTGCCAGCAGTTCCAGGGTGGGGAGCAATCAGCCCCAGCATTTT. As protein: CASSSRVGSNQPQHF. The chain joins TRBV6-5 to TRBJ1-5; the D gene is possibly TRBD1 (5 bases). Trimming pared 4 bases from V and 1 base from J, leaving 11 bases between. Per the germline V gene, CDR1 is MNHEY and CDR2 is SVGAGI. CDR3 length: 15 amino acids.